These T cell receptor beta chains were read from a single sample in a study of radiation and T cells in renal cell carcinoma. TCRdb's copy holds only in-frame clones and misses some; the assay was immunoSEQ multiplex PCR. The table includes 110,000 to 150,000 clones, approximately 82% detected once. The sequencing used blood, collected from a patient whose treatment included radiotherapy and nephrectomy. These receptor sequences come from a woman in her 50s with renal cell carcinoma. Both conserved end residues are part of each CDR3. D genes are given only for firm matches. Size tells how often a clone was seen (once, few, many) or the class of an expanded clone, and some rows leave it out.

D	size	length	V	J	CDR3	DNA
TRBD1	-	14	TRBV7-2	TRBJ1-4	CASRQQGGREKLFF	TGTGCCAGCAGACAACAGGGGGGTAGGGAAAAACTGTTTTTT
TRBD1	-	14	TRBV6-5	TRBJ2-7	CASTHRGATYEQYF	TGTGCCAGCACCCACAGGGGTGCTACCTACGAGCAGTACTTC
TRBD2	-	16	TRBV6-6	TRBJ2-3	CASSYPLAGSTDTQYF	TGTGCCAGCAGTTACCCCCTAGCGGGAAGCACAGATACGCAGTATTTT
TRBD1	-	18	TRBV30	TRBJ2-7	CAWSVPFYRTGGGYEQYF	TGTGCCTGGAGTGTACCTTTTTACCGGACAGGGGGCGGCTACGAGCAGTACTTC
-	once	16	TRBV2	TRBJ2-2	CASTIDAVGAGGELFF	TGTGCCAGCACGATTGATGCGGTGGGGGCAGGCGGGGAGCTGTTTTTT
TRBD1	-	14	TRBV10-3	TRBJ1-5	CAISTDRGDQPQHF	TGTGCCATCAGCACCGACAGGGGCGATCAGCCCCAGCATTTT
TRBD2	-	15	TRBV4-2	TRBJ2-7	CASSHGTGTNYEQYF	TGTGCCAGCAGCCATGGCACCGGGACTAATTACGAGCAGTACTTC
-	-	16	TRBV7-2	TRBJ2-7	CASSLAPGGVGVEQYF	TGTGCCAGCAGCTTAGCACCAGGAGGGGTGGGGGTCGAGCAGTACTTC
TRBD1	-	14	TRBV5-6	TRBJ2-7	CASGGQGASVEQYF	TGTGCCAGCGGAGGACAGGGGGCTTCGGTCGAGCAGTACTTC
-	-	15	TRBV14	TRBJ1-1	CASSPRGGLNTEAFF	TGTGCCAGCAGCCCCCGGGGGGGGCTGAACACTGAAGCTTTCTTT
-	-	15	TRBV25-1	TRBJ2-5	CASTKKGRRGETQYF	TGTGCCAGCACTAAAAAGGGTAGGAGAGGGGAGACCCAGTACTTC
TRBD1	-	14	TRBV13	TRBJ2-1	CASSLAGTASEQFF	TGTGCCAGCAGCTTAGCCGGGACAGCAAGTGAGCAGTTCTTC
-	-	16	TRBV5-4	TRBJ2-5	CASSLPFRTAQETQYF	TGTGCCAGCAGCTTGCCTTTTAGGACAGCTCAAGAGACCCAGTACTTC
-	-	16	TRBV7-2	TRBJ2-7	CASSLVSNAESYEQYF	TGTGCCAGCAGCTTAGTTTCGAACGCAGAGTCCTACGAGCAGTACTTC
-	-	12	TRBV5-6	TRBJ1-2	CASSITSSGYTF	TGTGCCAGCAGCATTACAAGTTCTGGCTACACCTTC
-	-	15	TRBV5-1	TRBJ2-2	CASSYTGMDTGELFF	TGCGCCAGCAGCTATACAGGGATGGACACCGGGGAGCTGTTTTTT
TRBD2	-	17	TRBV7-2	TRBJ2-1	CASSVGWRGGSYNEQFF	TGTGCCAGCAGCGTAGGCTGGCGGGGGGGCTCCTACAATGAGCAGTTCTTC
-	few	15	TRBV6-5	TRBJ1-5	CASSVGWGGIQPQHF	TGTGCCAGCAGTGTGGGTTGGGGGGGCATTCAGCCCCAGCATTTT
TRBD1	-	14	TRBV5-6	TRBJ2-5	CASSLGSGGRTQYF	TGTGCCAGCAGCTTGGGCTCAGGGGGAAGGACCCAGTACTTC
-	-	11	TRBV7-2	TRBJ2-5	CASSIQETQYF	TGTGCCAGCAGCATCCAGGAGACCCAGTACTTC
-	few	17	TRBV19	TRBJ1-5	CASSSTSTGLKNQPQHF	TGTGCCAGTAGTTCCACCTCCACAGGGCTTAAGAATCAGCCCCAGCATTTT
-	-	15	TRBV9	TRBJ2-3	CASSVSPLFLLAQYF	TGTGCCAGCAGCGTGTCACCCCTCTTTTTGCTGGCGCAGTATTTT
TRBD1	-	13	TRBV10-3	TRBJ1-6	CASGGALNSPLHF	TGTGCCTCAGGGGGGGCACTTAATTCACCCCTCCACTTT
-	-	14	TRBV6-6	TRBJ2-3	CASSSPWDTDTQYF	TGTGCCAGCAGTTCGCCCTGGGACACAGATACGCAGTATTTT
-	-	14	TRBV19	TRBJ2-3	CASRGSGRGDTQYF	TGTGCCAGTAGGGGTAGCGGAAGGGGAGATACGCAGTATTTT
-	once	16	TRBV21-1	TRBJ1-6	CASSKPWTASFYALHF	TGTGCCAGCAGCAAACCTTGGACAGCCTCCTTTTATGCCCTCCACTTT
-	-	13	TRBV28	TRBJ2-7	CASSKQVNYEQYF	TGTGCCAGCAGTAAACAGGTAAACTACGAGCAGTACTTC
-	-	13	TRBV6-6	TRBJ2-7	CASRLGSSYEQYF	TGTGCCAGCAGACTGGGGTCCTCCTACGAGCAGTACTTC
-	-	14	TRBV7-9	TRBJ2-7	CASSQPGLSYEQYF	TGTGCCAGCAGCCAACCGGGACTCTCCTACGAGCAGTACTTC
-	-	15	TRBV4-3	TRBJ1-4	CASSQAVATNEKLFF	TGCGCCAGCAGCCAGGCAGTAGCAACTAATGAAAAACTGTTTTTT